This T cell receptor beta chain was sequenced for a study of OX40 agonist ivuxolimab in advanced cancers. Study background: The dose-escalation cohort was roughly 84% male, with a mean age of about 58 years, ranging roughly 20 to 90. Eligibility admitted prior anti-PD-1, anti-PD-L1 or anti-CTLA-4 therapy; roughly 39% had some. Broader study findings: Both blood CD4+ and CD8+ T cells showed clonal growth by week 6 at 0.1 to 3.0 mg/kg. Relative to CD4+ cells, CD8+ T cells on average had more expanded clones.

The count of this clone is one. Its antigen is as yet unknown. The CDR3 consists of 14 residues. Germline V lookup: CDR1 SGHNT, CDR2 YYREEE (reference sequence). Trimming removed 4 bases from V and 8 bases from J, with 16 bases in between. Assay used: immunoSEQ multiplex PCR; TCRdb lists only in-frame clones, some missing. Of 83,000 or so clones listed, around 84% are singletons. The receptor was derived from an adult with an advanced solid tumor such as melanoma, head and neck, liver or kidney cancer. Material: CD4+ or CD8+ T cells sorted from blood, obtained in a trial of the OX40 agonist ivuxolimab. The J gene is TRBJ2-1, the V gene TRBV5-4; perhaps TRBD2 as D (6 bases). CDR3 in DNA: TGTGCCAGCAGCCGACTAGTTGCGGATTATGAGCAGTTCTTC. The encoded protein is CASSRLVADYEQFF.